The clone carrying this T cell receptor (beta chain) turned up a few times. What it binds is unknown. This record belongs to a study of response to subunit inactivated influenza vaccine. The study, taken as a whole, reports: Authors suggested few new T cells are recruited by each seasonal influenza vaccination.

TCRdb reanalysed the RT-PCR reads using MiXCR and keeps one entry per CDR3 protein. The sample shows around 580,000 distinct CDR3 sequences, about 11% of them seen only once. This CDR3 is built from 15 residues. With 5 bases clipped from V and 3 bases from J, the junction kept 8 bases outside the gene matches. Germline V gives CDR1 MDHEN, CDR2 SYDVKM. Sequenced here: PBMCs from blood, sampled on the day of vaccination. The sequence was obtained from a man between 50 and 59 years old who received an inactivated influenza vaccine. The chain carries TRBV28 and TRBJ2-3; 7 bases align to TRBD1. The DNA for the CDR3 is TGTGCCAGCAGTGCCCCTGACAGGGTAACAGATACGCAGTATTTT. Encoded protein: CASSAPDRVTDTQYF.